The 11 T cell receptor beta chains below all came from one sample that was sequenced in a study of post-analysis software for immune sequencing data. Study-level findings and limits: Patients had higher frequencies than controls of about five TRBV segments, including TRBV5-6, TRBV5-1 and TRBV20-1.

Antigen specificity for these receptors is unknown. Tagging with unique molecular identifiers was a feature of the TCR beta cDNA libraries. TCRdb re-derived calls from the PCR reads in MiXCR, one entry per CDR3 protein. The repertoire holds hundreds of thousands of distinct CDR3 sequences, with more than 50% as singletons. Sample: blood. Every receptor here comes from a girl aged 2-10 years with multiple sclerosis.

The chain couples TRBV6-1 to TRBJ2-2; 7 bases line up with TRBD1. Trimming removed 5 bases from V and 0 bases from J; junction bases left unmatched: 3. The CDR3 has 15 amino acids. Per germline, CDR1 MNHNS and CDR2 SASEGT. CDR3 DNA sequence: TGTGCCAGCAGTCCCGGGACAGCGAACACCGGGGAGCTGTTTTTT. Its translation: CASSPGTANTGELFF.

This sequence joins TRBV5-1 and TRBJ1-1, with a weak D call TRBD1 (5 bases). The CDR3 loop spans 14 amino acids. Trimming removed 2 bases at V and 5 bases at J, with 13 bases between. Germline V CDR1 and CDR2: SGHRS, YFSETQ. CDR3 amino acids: CASSFRGDQTEAFF. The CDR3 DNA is TGCGCCAGCAGCTTTCGCGGGGACCAAACTGAAGCTTTCTTT.

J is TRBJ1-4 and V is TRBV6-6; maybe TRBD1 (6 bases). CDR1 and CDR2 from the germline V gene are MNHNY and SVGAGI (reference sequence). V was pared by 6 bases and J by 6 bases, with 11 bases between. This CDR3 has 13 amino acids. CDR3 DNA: TGTGCCAGCAGCCCGACAGGATATGAAAAACTGTTTTTT. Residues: CASSPTGYEKLFF.

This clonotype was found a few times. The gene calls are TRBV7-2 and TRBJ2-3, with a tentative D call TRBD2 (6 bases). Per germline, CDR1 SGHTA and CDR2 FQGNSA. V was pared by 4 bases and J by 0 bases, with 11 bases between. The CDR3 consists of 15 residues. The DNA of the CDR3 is TGTGCCAGCAGCTGGCGGGGTCTTAGCACAGATACGCAGTATTTT. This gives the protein CASSWRGLSTDTQYF.

CDR3 sequence: CASSGRTGLWNEQFF. In nucleotides, the CDR3 is TGTGCCAGCAGTGGAAGGACAGGGTTGTGGAATGAGCAGTTCTTC. The rearrangement links TRBV2 to TRBJ2-1; 8 nucleotides agree with TRBD1. The CDR3 contains 15 residues. V was pared by 4 bases and J by 7 bases, with 9 bases of the junction left unmatched. CDR1 and CDR2 (germline): SNHLY, FYNNEI.

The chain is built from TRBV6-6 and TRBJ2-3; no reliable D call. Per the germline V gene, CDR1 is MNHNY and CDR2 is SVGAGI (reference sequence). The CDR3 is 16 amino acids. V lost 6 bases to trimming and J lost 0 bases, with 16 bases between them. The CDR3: CASRLIDNLSTDTQYF. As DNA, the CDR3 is TGTGCCAGCAGACTCATAGACAACCTGAGCACAGATACGCAGTATTTT.

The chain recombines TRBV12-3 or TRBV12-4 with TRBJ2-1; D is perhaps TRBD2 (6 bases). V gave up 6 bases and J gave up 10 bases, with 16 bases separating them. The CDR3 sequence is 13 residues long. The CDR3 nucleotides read TGTGCCAGCAGGCCTGGGACTCCCAGCGAGCAGTTCTTC. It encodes CASRPGTPSEQFF.

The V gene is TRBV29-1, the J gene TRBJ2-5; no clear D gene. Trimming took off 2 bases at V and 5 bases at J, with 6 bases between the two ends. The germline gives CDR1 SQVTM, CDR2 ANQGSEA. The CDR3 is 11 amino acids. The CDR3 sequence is CSVEIRETQYF. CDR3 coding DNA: TGCAGCGTTGAAATTCGGGAGACCCAGTACTTC.

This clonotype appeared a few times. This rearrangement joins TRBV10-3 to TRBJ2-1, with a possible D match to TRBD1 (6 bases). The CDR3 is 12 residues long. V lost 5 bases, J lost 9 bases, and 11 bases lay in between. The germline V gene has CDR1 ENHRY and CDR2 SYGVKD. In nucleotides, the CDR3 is TGTGCCATCAGTCTTGGGGGCTCTGAGCAGTTCTTC. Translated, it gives CAISLGGSEQFF.

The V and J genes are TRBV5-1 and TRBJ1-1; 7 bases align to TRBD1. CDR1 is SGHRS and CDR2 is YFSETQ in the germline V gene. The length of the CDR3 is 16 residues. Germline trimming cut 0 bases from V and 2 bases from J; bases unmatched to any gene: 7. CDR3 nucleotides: TGCGCCAGCAGCTTGGGGACGGGACAGCGAAACACTGAAGCTTTCTTT. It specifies CASSLGTGQRNTEAFF.

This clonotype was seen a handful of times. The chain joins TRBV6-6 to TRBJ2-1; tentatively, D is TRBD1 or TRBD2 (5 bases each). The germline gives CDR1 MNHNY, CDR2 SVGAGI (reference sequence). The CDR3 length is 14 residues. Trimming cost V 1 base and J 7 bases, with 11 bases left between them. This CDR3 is CASSYWDGLNEQFF. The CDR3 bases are TGTGCCAGCAGTTACTGGGACGGCTTAAATGAGCAGTTCTTC.